These 24 T cell receptor beta chains were all obtained from the same sample, sequenced in a study of human T cells and chemical hapten exposure. Time point meaning: patch test 1, 2 weeks after DPC sensitization. Treatment in this sample: therapeutic diphenylcyclopropenone sensitization with weekly scalp DPC. In TCRdb, the RACE reads were re-called with MiXCR into one record per CDR3 protein. The profile shows 300,000 to 450,000 distinct CDR3 sequences, approximately 5% of them singletons. Here the sequenced sample was whole blood, taken in connection with sensitization to the hapten diphenylcyclopropenone (DPC). These receptors were collected from a woman between 45 and 60 years old with alopecia areata. Some clones in this sample may be carry-over from other donors' samples.

The sample holds a few counts of this clonotype. The rearrangement uses TRBV6-2 or TRBV6-3 and TRBJ2-1; D is tentatively TRBD1 or TRBD2 (5 bases each). Deletions cut 4 bases from V and 0 bases from J, with 13 bases between. The CDR3 runs 16 residues. The germline CDR1 and CDR2 sequences are MNHEY and SVGEGT. The CDR3 bases are TGTGCCAGCAGTTTCCTCTCAGGGACCTCCTACAATGAGCAGTTCTTC. Protein: CASSFLSGTSYNEQFF.

The chain employs TRBV7-2 and TRBJ1-1; D is unclear. Per germline, CDR1 SGHTA and CDR2 FQGNSA. V lost 3 bases, J lost 4 bases, and 18 bases lay in between. The CDR3 loop spans 16 amino acids. The CDR3, as DNA: TGTGCCAGCAGCTTGGCAGTGGTCTCGGGAGGCACTGAAGCTTTCTTT. Protein product: CASSLAVVSGGTEAFF.

Many counts were recorded for this clonotype. The chain links TRBV4-2 to TRBJ1-6, with D possibly matching TRBD1 (5 bases). Germline V gene lookup returns CDR1 LGHNA and CDR2 YNFKEQ. V was shortened by 1 base and J by 14 bases, with 15 bases between the two germline ends. The CDR3 length is 14 residues. The CDR3 sequence is CASSQGLGDGALHF. DNA of the CDR3: TGTGCCAGCAGCCAAGGATTAGGGGACGGAGCCCTCCACTTT.

The chain recombines TRBV4-1 with TRBJ2-1; the match to TRBD1 covers 9 bases. This CDR3 is built from 16 residues. Germline trimming cut 1 base from V and 6 bases from J; bases unmatched to any gene: 7. Germline CDR1 and CDR2: MGHRA and YSYEKL. Written as DNA, the CDR3 is TGCGCCAGCAGCCAAGGGGGGACAGGGTGGGCCAATGAGCAGTTCTTC. It encodes CASSQGGTGWANEQFF.

For this clonotype: This could be a read error, since a much larger clone is one nucleotide away. V gene TRBV29-1 combines with J gene TRBJ1-1; TRBD1 is a possible D gene (5 bases). CDR1 and CDR2 from the germline V gene are SQVTM and ANQGSEA. This CDR3 is 18 amino acids long. The CDR3: CSVAFRRGRGNENTEALF. Here the CDR3 DNA reads TGCAGCGTTGCGTTCCGTAGGGGTCGGGGGAACGAGAACACTGAAGCTTTATTT.

This clonotype was detected only a few times. The genes are TRBV6-4 and TRBJ1-1; 8 bases fit TRBD1. The junction had 7 bases not matched to a gene; V was cut back by 6 bases and J by 4 bases. Germline V gene sequence: CDR1 MRHNA, CDR2 SNTAGT. CDR3 size: 14 residues. CDR3 sequence reads: CASRPTGVATEAFF. The CDR3 region has the DNA TGTGCCAGCAGACCGACAGGGGTAGCCACTGAAGCTTTCTTT.

This clonotype was detected ten times or more. The V and J genes are TRBV7-2 and TRBJ2-3; no clear D gene. V dropped 3 bases and J dropped 6 bases, with 7 bases sitting between them. CDR3 length: 12 residues. Germline V gene data show CDR1 as SGHTA and CDR2 as FQGNSA. The CDR3 DNA reads TGTGCCAGCAGCTTCTCTGTTGATACGCAGTATTTT. Its protein product is CASSFSVDTQYF.

This clonotype was found many times. The chain couples TRBV15 to TRBJ2-2; D perhaps matches TRBD2 (5 bases). The CDR3 runs to 14 residues. V lost 2 bases, J lost 5 bases, and 9 bases lay in between. Germline-derived CDR1 and CDR2 are LNHNV and YYDKDF (reference sequence). The CDR3 region is CATSRIPGTGELFF. The CDR3 nucleotides read TGTGCCACCAGCAGAATCCCGGGGACCGGGGAGCTGTTTTTT.

This clonotype was seen repeatedly, ten times or more. The V gene is TRBV29-1, the J gene TRBJ1-1; TRBD1 is a possible D gene (6 bases). Trimming shortened V by 6 bases and J by 3 bases, and 11 bases separated the two germline ends. This CDR3 contains 12 residues. Germline CDR1 is SQVTM and CDR2 is ANQGSEA. CDR3 sequence: CSVTGFDTEAFF. CDR3 coding DNA: TGCAGCGTGACAGGCTTCGACACTGAAGCTTTCTTT.

This clonotype was observed once. The chain uses TRBV7-9 and TRBJ1-1, with D tentatively TRBD1 (6 bases). Looked up from germline, CDR1 is SEHNR and CDR2 is FQNEAQ (reference sequence). The length of the CDR3 is 13 residues. Trimming shortened V by 5 bases and J by 5 bases, and 12 bases separated the two germline ends. CDR3 DNA sequence: TGTGCCAGCAGCATACAGGGTCAGACTGAAGCTTTCTTT. Translating gives CASSIQGQTEAFF.

This clonotype was recorded a few times. The V and J genes are TRBV7-2 and TRBJ1-1; D gene uncertain. The CDR3 runs to 15 residues. CDR1 SGHTA and CDR2 FQGNSA come from the germline V gene. Trimming pared 5 bases from V and 2 bases from J, leaving 15 bases between. The DNA for the CDR3 is TGTGCCAGCAGCCGCGGAGGTGAGGCAAACACTGAAGCTTTCTTT. Encoded protein: CASSRGGEANTEAFF.

At least ten counts were recorded for this clonotype. The V call is TRBV25-1, the J call TRBJ1-1; the D is unclear. The CDR3 extends over 14 amino acids. V was clipped by 4 bases and J by 1 base, with 10 bases between them. Germline V lookup: CDR1 MGHDK, CDR2 SYGVNS. CDR3 bases: TGTGCCAGCAGTGTAGTGGGTACGAACACTGAAGCTTTCTTT. Translated, it gives CASSVVGTNTEAFF.

This clonotype was seen at least ten times. The chain joins TRBV14 to TRBJ1-1; no definite D call. Trimming took off 4 bases at V and 8 bases at J, with 17 bases between the two ends. Germline V gives CDR1 SGHDN, CDR2 FVKESK. The CDR3 runs to 14 residues. The CDR3 sequence: CASSPRTAALEAFF. The CDR3 nucleotides are TGTGCCAGCAGCCCGCGGACGGCGGCACTAGAAGCTTTCTTT. Based on the CDR3 plus reference TRBV14 and TRBJ1-1, the full variable domain is EAGVTQFPSHSVIEKGQTVTLRCDPISGHDNLYWYRRVMGKEIKFLLHFVKESKQDESGMPNNRFLAERTGGTYSTLKVQPAELEDSGVYFCASSPRTAALEAFFGQGTRLTVV.

This clonotype was observed at least ten times. This chain joins TRBV6-5 and TRBJ2-7; 11 nucleotides match TRBD2. The length of the CDR3 is 16 residues. Germline-derived CDR1 and CDR2 are MNHEY and SVGAGI. J lost 3 bases, V lost 2 bases, and 6 bases had no gene match. CDR3 region: CASSYQMTSGNYEQYF. In nucleotides, the CDR3 is TGTGCCAGCAGTTACCAAATGACTAGCGGGAACTACGAGCAGTACTTC.

The sample holds many counts of this clonotype. The chain recombines TRBV6-2 or TRBV6-3 with TRBJ1-1; possibly TRBD1 for D (5 bases). V lost 4 bases to trimming and J lost 5 bases, with 17 bases between them. The CDR3 runs to 15 residues. Germline V lookup: CDR1 MNHEY, CDR2 SVGEGT. CDR3 in DNA: TGTGCCAGCAGTTCCCCGTCGTGGGGGGAGACTGAAGCTTTCTTT. This sequence encodes CASSSPSWGETEAFF.

This clonotype was counted between two and nine times. The V call is TRBV20-1, the J call TRBJ2-3; TRBD2 matches 9 bases. The CDR3 runs to 16 residues. Germline V gene data show CDR1 as DFQATT and CDR2 as SNEGSKA (reference sequence). Trimming at V came to 0 bases and at J to 4 bases, leaving 8 bases not matched to a gene. For the CDR3, the DNA is TGCAGTGCTAGAGATCCGGCGGGGGGGCAGGCAGATACGCAGTATTTT. Its translation: CSARDPAGGQADTQYF.

The table lists this clonotype with many counts. The chain couples TRBV24-1 to TRBJ1-1; D call uncertain. Germline V gene lookup returns CDR1 KGHDR and CDR2 SFDVKD. This CDR3 is built from 15 residues. V lost 0 bases and J 5 bases, leaving 12 bases between the germline ends. The CDR3, as DNA: TGTGCCACCAGTGATTTGACGGGGATTTGTACTGAAGCTTTCTTT. It specifies CATSDLTGICTEAFF.

In this sample, this clonotype turned up many times. The gene calls are TRBV12-3 or TRBV12-4 and TRBJ2-7; D perhaps matches TRBD2 (6 bases). This CDR3 contains 14 residues. The V and J ends lost 10 bases and 4 bases respectively, with 20 bases between them. The CDR3 sequence: CAISGGLQLYEQYF. CDR3 in DNA: TGTGCCATTTCCGGGGGACTTCAATTATACGAGCAGTACTTC.

In its sample, this clonotype was seen many times. The chain links TRBV6-1 to TRBJ2-7; D not resolved. This CDR3 is built from 11 residues. Trimming pared 9 bases from V and 9 bases from J, leaving 15 bases between. Looked up from germline, CDR1 is MNHNS and CDR2 is SASEGT. The CDR3 reads CASSPETRQYF. CDR3 DNA sequence: TGTGCCAGTAGTCCCGAGACCAGGCAGTACTTC.

The chain has TRBV18 and TRBJ1-6, with D maybe TRBD1 (5 bases). Germline assignment: CDR1 KGHSH and CDR2 LQKENI. V dropped 2 bases and J dropped 14 bases, with 13 bases sitting between them. This CDR3 is 13 amino acids long. For the CDR3, the DNA is TGTGCCAGCTCACCAACTGACCCAGGGACCCTCCACTTT. It encodes CASSPTDPGTLHF. Complete variable domain (other parts from reference TRBV18 and TRBJ1-6): NAGVMQNPRHLVRRRGQEARLRCSPMKGHSHVYWYRQLPEEGLKFMVYLQKENIIDESGMPKERFSAEFPKEGPSILRIQQVVRGDSAAYFCASSPTDPGTLHFGNGTRLTVT.

The rearrangement links TRBV15 to TRBJ1-6; possibly TRBD1 for D (6 bases). Germline V gives CDR1 LNHNV, CDR2 YYDKDF (reference sequence). Trimming left V 5 bases short and J 6 bases short, with 14 bases between. The CDR3 contains 15 residues. The CDR3 loop is CATSERGGGNSPLHF. The CDR3 bases are TGTGCCACCAGCGAGAGGGGGGGTGGTAATTCACCCCTCCACTTT.

This clonotype was seen repeatedly, ten times or more. The rearrangement links TRBV28 to TRBJ2-3, with 7 bases identical to TRBD2. With 1 base clipped from V and 2 bases from J, the junction kept 6 bases outside the gene matches. CDR1 MDHEN and CDR2 SYDVKM come from the germline V gene. CDR3 length: 16 residues. The CDR3 is CASSLSLAANTDTQYF. CDR3 bases: TGTGCCAGCAGTTTATCTCTAGCGGCTAACACAGATACGCAGTATTTT.

This clonotype was recorded many times. The chain has TRBV6-2 or TRBV6-3 and TRBJ2-1; 7 positions match TRBD2. Unmatched junction bases numbered 3, after V lost 0 bases and J lost 7 bases. CDR3 length: 14 amino acids. CDR1 is MNHEY, CDR2 SVGEGT, per germline. The CDR3: CASSYSGGGNEQFF. CDR3 sequence (DNA): TGTGCCAGCAGTTACTCCGGCGGGGGTAATGAGCAGTTCTTC.

This clonotype appeared a few times. The rearrangement uses TRBV6-2 or TRBV6-3 and TRBJ2-3, with 9 bases fitting TRBD2. The CDR3 length is 16 residues. Germline-derived CDR1 and CDR2 are MNHEY and SVGEGT. V shed 5 bases, J shed 2 bases, and the junction held 8 bases outside the gene matches. CDR3 nucleotides: TGTGCCAGCAGTCTCAGACTAGCGGACGTCACAGATACGCAGTATTTT. Protein sequence: CASSLRLADVTDTQYF.